Below are 17 T cell receptor beta chains sequenced from a single sample in a study of blood T cell repertoires in COVID-19. Sequencing was performed with immunoSEQ multiplex PCR; in TCRdb, only in-frame clones are kept and a portion is missing. The top ten clones hold about 1.2% of a sample with approximately 300,000 clones, 65% to 85% of them seen once. The material sequenced was peripheral blood. Receptor source: a woman aged 45-65 years with acute or convalescent COVID-19.

This chain uses TRBV7-9 with TRBJ2-3; 7 nucleotides agree with TRBD2. The J segment lost 2 bases and the V segment lost 8 bases, leaving 1 base of the junction unmatched. The CDR3 is 12 residues long. The germline V gene has CDR1 SEHNR and CDR2 FQNEAQ (reference sequence). CDR3 bases: TGTGCCAGCGCGGGAGCCACAGATACGCAGTATTTT. It specifies CASAGATDTQYF.

CDR3 loop: CASSETDLSGNTIYF. In nucleotides, the CDR3 is TGTGCCAGCAGTGAAACAGACCTGTCTGGAAACACCATATATTTT. This rearrangement joins TRBV2 to TRBJ1-3; D remains unclear. V was cut by 2 bases and J by 1 base, with 9 bases left in between. This CDR3 is 15 amino acids long. Per germline, CDR1 SNHLY and CDR2 FYNNEI. Filled out from reference TRBV2 and TRBJ1-3, the complete variable domain reads EPEVTQTPSHQVTQMGQEVILRCVPISNHLYFYWYRQILGQKVEFLVSFYNNEISEKSEIFDDQFSVERPDGSNFTLKIRSTKLEDSAMYFCASSETDLSGNTIYFGEGSWLTVV.

The genes are TRBV7-8 and TRBJ1-5; possibly TRBD1 for D (6 bases). This CDR3 spans 17 amino acids. Trimming stripped 5 bases from V and 0 bases from J, with 17 bases between. Germline CDR1 SGHVS, CDR2 FQNEAQ. The CDR3 sequence is CASSPAGTIYSNQPQHF. The DNA for the CDR3 is TGTGCCAGCAGCCCAGCCGGGACAATCTATAGCAATCAGCCCCAGCATTTT.

The chain has TRBV7-6 and TRBJ2-5; D ambiguous. Trimming stripped 4 bases from V and 2 bases from J, with 14 bases between. Per germline, CDR1 SGHVS and CDR2 FNYEAQ. This CDR3 is 15 amino acids long. The chain's CDR3 is CASSSYRGPQETQYF. The CDR3 DNA sequence: TGTGCCAGCAGCTCGTACCGAGGTCCTCAAGAGACCCAGTACTTC.

CDR3 nucleotides: TGTGCCAGCAGCCAAGCGGACAGGGCTAATCAGCCCCAGCATTTT. It translates to CASSQADRANQPQHF. The chain employs TRBV3-1 (or the pseudogene TRBV3-2) and TRBJ1-5; 8 bases fit TRBD1. J was trimmed by 4 bases and V by 1 base; bases with no gene match: 3. Germline loops: CDR1 LGHDT, CDR2 YNNKEL (reference sequence). This CDR3 is 15 amino acids long.

The V call is TRBV5-6, the J call TRBJ2-5; 7 nucleotides match TRBD2. There are 14 residues in the CDR3. The junction had 4 bases not matched to a gene; V was cut back by 2 bases and J by 3 bases. Germline V gene data show CDR1 as SGHDT and CDR2 as YYEEEE. DNA for the CDR3: TGTGCCAGCAGCTTACCGGGAGGTGAAGAGACCCAGTACTTC. Its protein product is CASSLPGGEETQYF.

The chain joins TRBV7-3 to TRBJ2-3, with 7 bases matching TRBD2. The CDR3 consists of 15 residues. Germline CDR1 is SGHTA and CDR2 is FQGTGA. Losses at the gene ends were 5 bases for V and 0 bases for J; bases not matched to a gene: 5. For the CDR3, the DNA is TGTGCCAGCAGCCCCCTAGCGGCTAGCACAGATACGCAGTATTTT. Translated, it gives CASSPLAASTDTQYF.

This clone was observed a single time. The chain has TRBV5-1 and TRBJ2-3; the match to TRBD2 covers 7 bases. The V gene's germline CDR1 is SGHRS and CDR2 YFSETQ. The CDR3 is made up of 14 amino acids. V trimming: 4 bases; J trimming: 1 base; junction bases outside the gene matches: 3. CDR3 DNA: TGCGCCAGCAGCCGGGGAGGGGGCACAGATACGCAGTATTTT. The encoded protein is CASSRGGGTDTQYF.

The chain joins TRBV7-2 to TRBJ1-3; 7 positions match TRBD1. Trimming at V came to 2 bases and at J to 2 bases, leaving 12 bases not matched to a gene. CDR1 and CDR2 (germline): SGHTA, FQGNSA. The CDR3 consists of 18 residues. This CDR3 reads CASSLSSGLQGAGNTIYF. CDR3 coding DNA: TGTGCCAGCAGCTTATCCTCCGGGCTTCAGGGGGCTGGAAACACCATATATTTT.

This clone was counted ten times or more. This chain links TRBV10-2 with TRBJ2-5; 7 nucleotides agree with TRBD1. The CDR3 has 15 amino acids. Looked up from germline, CDR1 is WSHSY and CDR2 is SAAADI. The J segment lost 1 base and the V segment lost 5 bases, leaving 7 bases of the junction unmatched. The CDR3: CASSTGQYIQETQYF. The CDR3 DNA sequence: TGCGCCAGCAGTACGGGACAGTACATCCAAGAGACCCAGTACTTC.

This chain connects TRBV1 to TRBJ1-1. TRBV1 is given as a pseudogene. The CDR3 contains 16 residues. This CDR3 reads CTSSPVGGKQSTEAFF. The CDR3 nucleotides read TGCACCAGCAGCCCCGTCGGGGGGAAGCAGTCCACTGAAGCTTTCTTT.

The chain employs TRBV10-3 and TRBJ2-2; 7 bases map to TRBD1. Per the germline V gene, CDR1 is ENHRY and CDR2 is SYGVKD. The CDR3 is 14 amino acids. J gave up 6 bases and V 6 bases, and 7 bases lay outside the gene matches. This CDR3 reads CAISPVQGAGELFF. CDR3 sequence (DNA): TGTGCCATCAGCCCCGTCCAGGGGGCCGGGGAGCTGTTTTTT.

This clone is a singleton in its sample. The DNA for the CDR3 is TGCGCCAGCAGCTATTTGACTAGCGGGGCCCTCTACGAGCAGTACTTC. Amino acids: CASSYLTSGALYEQYF. The chain combines TRBV5-1 with TRBJ2-7, with 11 bases lining up with TRBD2. CDR1 and CDR2 from the germline V gene are SGHRS and YFSETQ. The CDR3 runs 16 residues. Germline trimming cut 3 bases from V and 3 bases from J; bases unmatched to any gene: 8.

This chain links TRBV5-6 with TRBJ1-1; 7 positions match TRBD1. V was clipped by 3 bases and J by 1 base; unmatched bases: 3. This CDR3 region has 14 residues. From germline, CDR1 is SGHDT and CDR2 YYEEEE. The CDR3: CASSSYRGNTEAFF. DNA for the CDR3: TGTGCCAGCAGCTCCTACAGGGGGAACACTGAAGCTTTCTTT.

The chain has TRBV5-1 and TRBJ2-5, with 11 bases identical to TRBD2. The CDR3 spans 15 residues. J lost 8 bases, V lost 2 bases, and 8 bases had no gene match. Germline V gives CDR1 SGHRS, CDR2 YFSETQ. This chain's CDR3 is CASSFDTSGGFTQYF. DNA of the CDR3: TGCGCCAGCAGCTTTGATACTAGCGGGGGATTTACCCAGTACTTC.

V gene TRBV4-2 combines with J gene TRBJ2-1; no definite D call. Germline values: CDR1 LGHNA, CDR2 YNFKEQ. V lost 0 bases and J lost 8, with 8 bases in between. The CDR3 is 13 residues long. In DNA form, the CDR3 reads TGTGCCAGCAGCCAAGACCCCCCCGATGAGCAGTTCTTC. Protein: CASSQDPPDEQFF.

This clone occurred a few times. The chain joins TRBV5-8 to TRBJ1-6; 7 nucleotides agree with TRBD1. Per the germline V gene, CDR1 is SGHTS and CDR2 is YDEGEE. This CDR3 comprises 14 residues. Unmatched junction bases numbered 2, after V lost 4 bases and J lost 4 bases. CDR3 loop: CASSQQGYNSPLHF. The CDR3, as DNA: TGTGCCAGCAGCCAACAGGGGTATAATTCACCCCTCCACTTT. The full variable domain, rest sourced from reference TRBV5-8 and TRBJ1-6, is EAGVTQSPTHLIKTRGQQATLRCSPISGHTSVYWYQQALGLGLQFLLWYDEGEERNRGNFPPRFSGRQFPNYSSELNVNALELEDSALYLCASSQQGYNSPLHFGNGTRLTVT.